This record covers a single T cell receptor (beta chain). Germline V lookup: CDR1 GTSNPN, CDR2 SVGIG (reference sequence). This CDR3 is built from 14 residues. The V gene lost 0 bases and the J gene lost 3 bases, with 11 bases spanning the gap. This sample was taken from a study of blood T cell repertoires in COVID-19. Study-wide background: Sites across the United States, Italy and Spain contributed samples from acute and convalescent COVID-19. T cells, B-cell-depleted T cells, or PBMCs supplied cDNA or gDNA.

Authors' analysis steps: From reference gene primer amplification, estimates of nucleated cell counts were derived. The assay was immunoSEQ multiplex PCR, and TCRdb's table has in-frame clones only and misses some. D and trimming come from the DNA, and the V and J calls and clone size come from that table. The sample comprises 280,000 or so clones, roughly 90% of which are singletons, and 9.5% to 15% rests with the top ten. The V gene is TRBV30, the J gene TRBJ1-2; maybe TRBD1 (6 bases). The clonotype comes from a woman aged 55 to 70 with acute or convalescent COVID-19. What was sequenced was peripheral blood. Here the CDR3 DNA reads TGTGCCTGGAGTGTAAACGGACAGTACTATGGCTACACCTTC. Its translation is CAWSVNGQYYGYTF.